This TCR beta chain was recorded in a study of blood T cells in healthy people across ages. Study findings and constraints: Donor CMV infection status was unknown, possibly confounding age-related changes in expanded clonotypes. It was found that TCR beta diversity correlated strongly with the percentage of naive T cells.

The CDR3 has 13 amino acids. J gave up 7 bases and V 7 bases, and 6 bases lay outside the gene matches. Germline CDR1 and CDR2: MDHEN and SYDVKM. The authors ran a second PCR of roughly 6 to 12 cycles using a sample-barcoded 5' primer and a J-beta primer mix. One entry per CDR3 protein results from TCRdb running MiXCR on the 5' RACE reads. Found here are about 1.6 million distinct CDR3 sequences, roughly 30% of them singletons; the top ten hold over 9%. Turning to this clonotype: Its antigen remains unidentified.

V usage is TRBV28 and J usage is TRBJ2-2; 7 bases map to TRBD2. The sample taken for sequencing was blood. The origin of this receptor is a woman younger than 45 in good health. Here the CDR3 DNA reads TGTGCCAGCATAGGCGGGAGTAACGGGGAGCTGTTTTTT. Translation: CASIGGSNGELFF.